Listed below are T cell receptor beta chains from one sample, sequenced in a study of CD8 T cells and mutated HIV epitopes. A single record per CDR3 protein comes from TCRdb applying MiXCR to the single-cell sequencing reads. The repertoire holds around 730 distinct CDR3 sequences, with approximately 53% as singletons. The sample was CD8+ T cells sorted from blood by dual tetramer staining, taken during acute HIV infection. These receptors all come from a man aged 25 to 45 with HIV-1 infection. The conserved cysteine and the conserved F or W are not part of the CDR3 here. The order of the fields is V gene, J gene, CDR3 protein.

V gene: TRBV20-1
J gene: TRBJ2-1
CDR3 protein: SAPGSGDNEQF

V gene: TRBV20-1
J gene: TRBJ2-7
CDR3 protein: SASPPSGVTYEQY

V gene: TRBV20-1
J gene: TRBJ2-1
CDR3 protein: SASPPSAHSYNEQF

V gene: TRBV20-1
J gene: TRBJ2-7
CDR3 protein: SAPEAGGFYEQY

V gene: TRBV20-1
J gene: TRBJ2-7
CDR3 protein: SASGRGHSYEQY

V gene: TRBV20-1
J gene: TRBJ2-7
CDR3 protein: SAPGSAHSYEQY

V gene: TRBV27
J gene: TRBJ2-7
CDR3 protein: ASARGTGEQY

V gene: TRBV20-1
J gene: TRBJ2-7
CDR3 protein: SARSSHSYEQY

V gene: TRBV20-1
J gene: TRBJ2-7
CDR3 protein: SAPGQATHEQY

V gene: TRBV13
J gene: TRBJ2-7
CDR3 protein: ASSQVAGGYYEQY

V gene: TRBV20-1
J gene: TRBJ2-1
CDR3 protein: SAAPKGGLAVPEQF

V gene: TRBV20-1
J gene: TRBJ2-7
CDR3 protein: SARVPSGTATYEQY

V gene: TRBV20-1
J gene: TRBJ2-7
CDR3 protein: SATPGLATYEQY

V gene: TRBV4-1
J gene: TRBJ2-7
CDR3 protein: ASSHQELAGTTYEQY

V gene: TRBV14
J gene: TRBJ2-2
CDR3 protein: ASSQWEAGGTGELF

V gene: TRBV20-1
J gene: TRBJ2-7
CDR3 protein: SFPTGGPTYEQY

V gene: TRBV20-1
J gene: TRBJ2-1
CDR3 protein: SAPGQGASYNEQF

V gene: TRBV4-1
J gene: TRBJ2-7
CDR3 protein: ASSHKELAGGYYGQY

V gene: TRBV20-1
J gene: TRBJ2-7
CDR3 protein: SGSSPPGATIYEQY

V gene: TRBV27
J gene: TRBJ2-7
CDR3 protein: ASRGGHTYEQY

V gene: TRBV20-1
J gene: TRBJ2-7
CDR3 protein: SALLPPGLAGGYYEQY

V gene: TRBV4-1
J gene: TRBJ2-7
CDR3 protein: ASSQITGTGIYEQY

V gene: TRBV13
J gene: TRBJ2-7
CDR3 protein: APGSGGTYEQY

V gene: TRBV4-1
J gene: TRBJ2-7
CDR3 protein: ANSQVSGTGLTYEQY

V gene: TRBV20-1
J gene: TRBJ2-7
CDR3 protein: SFPTGQGATYEQY

V gene: TRBV20-1
J gene: TRBJ2-7
CDR3 protein: SARSSQGGTVYEQY

V gene: TRBV4-1
J gene: TRBJ2-7
CDR3 protein: ASSHQELAGATYEQY

V gene: TRBV30
J gene: TRBJ2-7
CDR3 protein: APGQGATYEQY

V gene: TRBV13
J gene: TRBJ2-1
CDR3 protein: ASSLVMIHGDNEQF

V gene: TRBV4-2
J gene: TRBJ2-7
CDR3 protein: ASSQDGAGYNGELY

V gene: TRBV4-1
J gene: TRBJ2-7
CDR3 protein: ASSPTSGYYEQY

V gene: TRBV20-1
J gene: TRBJ2-7
CDR3 protein: SASPKAVSSEQY

V gene: TRBV19
J gene: TRBJ2-2
CDR3 protein: ASRVVAGSANTGELF

V gene: TRBV13
J gene: TRBJ2-7
CDR3 protein: ATTSGVTYEQY

V gene: TRBV20-1
J gene: TRBJ2-7
CDR3 protein: SASSLVTGALSYEQY

V gene: TRBV20-1
J gene: TRBJ2-7
CDR3 protein: SAPGSGQY

V gene: TRBV20-1
J gene: TRBJ2-1
CDR3 protein: SATPGLAVPEQF

V gene: TRBV20-1
J gene: TRBJ2-7
CDR3 protein: SFPTGQGSYEQY

V gene: TRBV20-1
J gene: TRBJ2-7
CDR3 protein: SAHTAGQGTYEQY

V gene: TRBV20-1
J gene: TRBJ2-7
CDR3 protein: SAPSTGIGEQY

V gene: TRBV20-1
J gene: TRBJ2-7
CDR3 protein: SATPGLAGMSYEQY

V gene: TRBV20-1
J gene: TRBJ2-7
CDR3 protein: SAAPRGQGSYEQY

V gene: TRBV20-1
J gene: TRBJ2-1
CDR3 protein: SAATGGGLAVPEQF

V gene: TRBV28
J gene: TRBJ2-7
CDR3 protein: ASSLSPGGIIYEQY

V gene: TRBV20-1
J gene: TRBJ2-7
CDR3 protein: SARAPPGTGLSYEQY

V gene: TRBV4-1
J gene: TRBJ2-2
CDR3 protein: ASSQYGAGYNGELF

V gene: TRBV20-1
J gene: TRBJ2-2
CDR3 protein: SAPGQGATYEQYFGPGTGELF

V gene: TRBV20-1
J gene: TRBJ2-7
CDR3 protein: SAGTSAHSYEQY

V gene: TRBV4-1
J gene: TRBJ2-7
CDR3 protein: ASSPTSGTTYEQY

V gene: TRBV4-1
J gene: TRBJ2-7
CDR3 protein: ASSPTSGVYEQY

V gene: TRBV20-1
J gene: TRBJ2-7
CDR3 protein: SATPTGLAGMSSYEQY

V gene: TRBV20-1
J gene: TRBJ2-7
CDR3 protein: SALLPLGLAGGIIYEQY

V gene: TRBV20-1
J gene: TRBJ2-7
CDR3 protein: SAAPRGGIIYEQY

V gene: TRBV27
J gene: TRBJ2-7
CDR3 protein: ASPPGAHTYEQY

V gene: TRBV20-1
J gene: TRBJ2-7
CDR3 protein: SASGSGGTYEQY